What follows are 8 T cell receptor beta chains derived from one specimen sequenced in a study of blood T cell repertoires in COVID-19. The method was immunoSEQ multiplex PCR; TCRdb's version includes in-frame clones alone and lacks a portion of them. The table includes roughly 250,000 clones, 91% detected once. Sequencing was performed on peripheral blood. The receptors were sampled from a person aged 18-30 years with COVID-19, enrolled during active disease.

The rearrangement uses TRBV5-4 and TRBJ1-4, with D tentatively TRBD1 (6 bases). The ends were cut back, 3 bases at V and 8 bases at J, with 8 bases in the middle. The length of the CDR3 is 12 residues. CDR1 and CDR2 (germline): SGHNT, YYREEE (reference sequence). CDR3 DNA: TGTGCCAGCAGCTGGCAGGGGGAAAAACTGTTTTTT. Translated, it gives CASSWQGEKLFF.

The J gene is TRBJ2-5, the V gene TRBV9, with 9 bases aligning to TRBD2. Germline-derived CDR1 and CDR2 are SGDLS and YYNGEE. Unmatched junction bases numbered 8, after V lost 3 bases and J lost 5 bases. This CDR3 contains 15 residues. The CDR3: CASSALAGFGETQYF. The CDR3 bases are TGTGCCAGCAGCGCCCTAGCGGGGTTTGGGGAGACCCAGTACTTC. The entire variable domain, with the rest obtained from reference TRBV9 and TRBJ2-5, is as follows: DSGVTQTPKHLITATGQRVTLRCSPRSGDLSVYWYQQSLDQGLQFLIQYYNGEERAKGNILERFSAQQFPDLHSELNLSSLELGDSALYFCASSALAGFGETQYFGPGTRLLVL.

This chain connects TRBV5-6 to TRBJ2-7, with 8 nucleotides matching TRBD2. Trimming removed 4 bases from V and 4 bases from J; junction bases left unmatched: 16. Per the germline V gene, CDR1 is SGHDT and CDR2 is YYEEEE. There are 17 residues in the CDR3. The DNA for the CDR3 is TGTGCCAGCAGCCCGGCGCCCTCCGGGACTAGTGCGTACGAGCAGTACTTC. The encoded protein is CASSPAPSGTSAYEQYF.

The genes are TRBV4-1 and TRBJ2-7; D might be TRBD2 (6 bases). Trimming stripped 1 base from V and 3 bases from J, with 13 bases between. Germline V gene data show CDR1 as MGHRA and CDR2 as YSYEKL. CDR3 length: 15 amino acids. In DNA form, the CDR3 reads TGCGCCAGCAGCCAAGTTTTGGACGGGGGCTACGAGCAGTACTTC. This translates into CASSQVLDGGYEQYF.

This chain uses TRBV5-1 with TRBJ2-7; D remains unclear. Trimming removed 4 bases from V and 2 bases from J, with 7 bases in between. The germline V gene encodes CDR1 SGHRS and CDR2 YFSETQ. CDR3 length equals 12 residues. The CDR3 region has the DNA TGCGCCAGCAGCCAACACCCCTACGAGCAGTACTTC. It encodes CASSQHPYEQYF.

This chain uses TRBV28 with TRBJ1-1, with TRBD1 matching 8 bases. Germline V gene sequence: CDR1 MDHEN, CDR2 SYDVKM. The V and J ends lost 4 bases and 5 bases, in that order; junction bases with no gene match: 6. The CDR3 is made up of 14 amino acids. The DNA of the CDR3 is TGTGCCAGCAGTTCCCCGGACAGGGCTACTGAAGCTTTCTTT. This codes for CASSSPDRATEAFF.

The rearrangement uses TRBV24-1 and TRBJ1-3; TRBD1 might be the D (5 bases). CDR3 length equals 13 residues. V was trimmed by 4 bases and J by 7 bases, leaving 10 bases between them. CDR1 and CDR2 from the germline V gene are KGHDR and SFDVKD. This chain's CDR3 is CATSDPTANTIYF. The DNA of the CDR3 is TGTGCCACCAGTGACCCGACAGCCAACACCATATATTTT.

This chain uses TRBV29-1 with TRBJ2-3; D might be TRBD1 (6 bases). The CDR3 totals 15 residues. From germline, CDR1 is SQVTM and CDR2 ANQGSEA. V lost 6 bases, J lost 2 bases, and 18 bases lay in between. The DNA of the CDR3 is TGCAGCGTGGAAACCCCGACAGGTCACACAGATACGCAGTATTTT. Its protein is CSVETPTGHTDTQYF.